This passage covers 5 T cell receptor beta chains from one sample sequenced in a study of T cell repertoires in cytomegalovirus infection. TCRdb ran MiXCR on the reads and lists one entry per CDR3 protein. The data show 200,000 to 250,000 distinct CDR3 sequences, roughly 22% seen once. Sequenced sample: CD8+ T cells from PBMCs. The receptors come from a human donor in good health (CMV status not recorded). Some clones in this sample may be carry-over from other donors' samples.

J is TRBJ1-2 and V is TRBV7-9; the D is unclear. Germline CDR1 reads SEHNR; CDR2 reads FQNEAQ (reference sequence). The CDR3 consists of 14 residues. Trimming cost V 7 bases and J 2 bases, with 14 bases left between them. The CDR3 sequence is CASMDLLGNYGYTF. The CDR3 nucleotides are TGTGCCAGCATGGACCTCCTAGGAAACTATGGCTACACCTTC.

This clonotype has at least ten counts. V and J are TRBV6-2 or TRBV6-3 and TRBJ1-1, with unresolved D. Germline assignment: CDR1 MNHEY and CDR2 SVGEGT. The CDR3 has 13 amino acids. V was trimmed by 1 base and J by 2 bases, leaving 5 bases between them. Here the CDR3 DNA reads TGTGCCAGCAGTTACTGGGGAAACACTGAAGCTTTCTTT. This codes for CASSYWGNTEAFF.

For this clonotype: Just one base apart from a much larger clone, this may be a read error. CDR3 in amino acids: CASRWMNTEAFF. The CDR3 DNA follows: TGTGCCAGCAGGTGGATGAACACTGAAGCTTTCTTT. J is TRBJ1-1 and V is TRBV28, with D uncertain. Trimming stripped 6 bases from V and 0 bases from J, with 5 bases between. The CDR3 has 12 residues. Germline CDR1 MDHEN, CDR2 SYDVKM.

The sample holds many counts of this clonotype. The chain employs TRBV7-8 and TRBJ1-1; no definite D call. The CDR3 length is 15 residues. Deletions cut 1 base from V and 0 bases from J, with 9 bases between. The germline CDR1 and CDR2 sequences are SGHVS and FQNEAQ. The CDR3 bases are TGTGCCAGCAGCTTAGGTTCAGCAGTGAACACTGAAGCTTTCTTT. Amino acid sequence: CASSLGSAVNTEAFF.

This clonotype was counted between two and nine times. The chain links TRBV2 to TRBJ2-1; possibly TRBD1 or TRBD2 for D (6 bases each). Germline lookup yields CDR1 SNHLY and CDR2 FYNNEI. V was clipped by 3 bases and J by 9 bases, with 21 bases between them. This CDR3 is 16 amino acids long. The DNA for the CDR3 is TGTGCCAGCAGTGAGTCGGGGGCAGGGACGGCGGGTGAGCAGTTCTTC. This codes for CASSESGAGTAGEQFF.